These 21 T cell receptor beta chains originate from one sample sequenced in a study of OX40 agonist ivuxolimab in advanced cancers. Generated by immunoSEQ multiplex PCR, the TCRdb table keeps only in-frame clones and is missing some. The data contain some 42,000 clones, roughly 84% of them singletons. Sequenced here: CD4+ or CD8+ T cells sorted from blood, sampled in a trial of the OX40 agonist ivuxolimab. The source of these receptors is an adult with an advanced solid tumor such as melanoma, head and neck, liver or kidney cancer.

The genes are TRBV4-1 and TRBJ2-5; no clear D. The germline CDR1 and CDR2 sequences are MGHRA and YSYEKL. CDR3 length: 16 amino acids. V dropped 2 bases and J dropped 3 bases, with 16 bases sitting between them. The CDR3 DNA reads as TGCGCCAGCAGCCAATCTCAAGGGATATATGAAGAGACCCAGTACTTC. The encoded protein is CASSQSQGIYEETQYF.

This clone is termed medium-sized (0.01 to 0.1%). The chain carries TRBV6-5 and TRBJ1-2; D might be TRBD1 (5 bases). Germline assignment: CDR1 MNHEY and CDR2 SVGAGI. V shed 4 bases and J shed 4 bases, with 13 bases lying between them. This CDR3 has 14 amino acids. The CDR3 is CASSSLGGGYGYTF. CDR3 DNA: TGTGCCAGCAGTTCCCTCGGGGGAGGCTATGGCTACACCTTC.

The V call is TRBV18, the J call TRBJ2-1; unclear D gene. Per germline, CDR1 KGHSH and CDR2 LQKENI. Trimming left V 3 bases short and J 12 bases short, with 12 bases between. The CDR3 has 12 amino acids. CDR3 protein: CASSPLSTTQFF. The CDR3 DNA is TGTGCCAGCTCACCCCTTTCGACGACGCAGTTCTTC.

The chain couples TRBV11-2 to TRBJ1-1; D call uncertain. The CDR3 has 14 residues. V dropped 1 base and J dropped 3 bases, with 9 bases sitting between them. Germline CDR1 is SGHAT and CDR2 is FQNNGV. CDR3 sequence: CASSLGPGYTEAFF. The CDR3 nucleotides are TGTGCCAGCAGCTTAGGCCCAGGCTACACTGAAGCTTTCTTT.

This clone is labeled as medium-sized. This chain connects TRBV19 to TRBJ2-5, with D perhaps TRBD2 (6 bases). Germline V gene data show CDR1 as LNHDA and CDR2 as SQIVND (reference sequence). Trimming stripped 0 bases from V and 2 bases from J, with 10 bases between. The CDR3 is made up of 15 amino acids. CDR3 nucleotides: TGTGCCAGTAGTATAGAGGCTAGCGTTCAAGAGACCCAGTACTTC. Protein sequence: CASSIEASVQETQYF.

The rearrangement uses TRBV9 and TRBJ1-6; D is undetermined. The length of the CDR3 is 15 residues. The ends were cut back, 3 bases at V and 5 bases at J, with 12 bases in the middle. Germline assignment: CDR1 SGDLS and CDR2 YYNGEE. CDR3 sequence: CASSDGRNHNSPLHF. The CDR3 nucleotides read TGTGCCAGCAGCGACGGACGGAATCATAATTCACCCCTCCACTTT.

The chain uses TRBV19 and TRBJ1-5; TRBD1 matches 9 bases. This CDR3 has 15 amino acids. Germline CDR1 reads LNHDA; CDR2 reads SQIVND (reference sequence). J lost 0 bases, V lost 6 bases, and 3 bases had no gene match. The CDR3 loop is CASRRQGDSNQPQHF. The CDR3 nucleotides are TGTGCCAGTAGACGACAGGGGGATAGCAATCAGCCCCAGCATTTT.

The rearrangement links TRBV4-2 to TRBJ2-7; 7 bases map to TRBD2. J gave up 7 bases and V 4 bases, and 10 bases lay outside the gene matches. Germline V gives CDR1 LGHNA, CDR2 YNFKEQ. CDR3 length: 14 amino acids. CDR3 residues: CASSPPGGLGEQYV. CDR3 nucleotide sequence: TGTGCCAGCAGCCCGCCGGGCGGACTAGGGGAGCAGTACGTC.

V is TRBV11-2 and J is TRBJ2-3; D gene ambiguous. Trimming removed 1 base from V and 2 bases from J, with 13 bases in between. The CDR3 loop spans 16 amino acids. CDR1 is SGHAT, CDR2 FQNNGV, per germline. CDR3 amino acids: CASSLGEAHDTDTQYF. The CDR3 DNA reads TGTGCCAGCAGCTTAGGCGAGGCGCATGACACAGATACGCAGTATTTT.

This rearrangement joins TRBV28 to TRBJ1-6; D gene unclear. CDR1 and CDR2 (germline): MDHEN, SYDVKM. The V gene lost 7 bases and the J gene lost 7 bases, with 14 bases spanning the gap. This CDR3 is 14 amino acids long. The CDR3 region has the DNA TGTGCCAGCATTCCGGGGTCAACAAATTCACCCCTCCACTTT. It encodes CASIPGSTNSPLHF.

V gene TRBV9 combines with J gene TRBJ2-2; TRBD2 matches at 10 bases. Germline loops: CDR1 SGDLS, CDR2 YYNGEE. This CDR3 contains 16 residues. Trimming removed 0 bases from V and 6 bases from J; junction bases left unmatched: 5. CDR3 loop: CASSVVPSGGSGELFF. The DNA of the CDR3 is TGTGCCAGCAGCGTAGTACCTAGCGGGGGATCCGGGGAGCTGTTTTTT.

This rearrangement joins TRBV11-3 to TRBJ2-1, with D perhaps matching TRBD2 (6 bases). This CDR3 comprises 16 residues. CDR1 and CDR2 from the germline V gene are SGHNT and YENEEA. The ends were cut back, 4 bases at V and 5 bases at J, with 18 bases in the middle. CDR3 loop: CASSSRDSLGHNEQFF. The CDR3 DNA is TGTGCCAGCAGCTCCCGGGACTCCCTAGGGCACAATGAGCAGTTCTTC.

The genes are TRBV11-2 and TRBJ2-2; unclear D gene. The V end was cut by 1 base, the J end by 2 bases, with 8 bases between. This CDR3 comprises 15 residues. The germline CDR1 and CDR2 sequences are SGHAT and FQNNGV. CDR3: CASSLAGLNTGELFF. For the CDR3, the DNA is TGTGCCAGCAGCTTAGCCGGGCTTAACACCGGGGAGCTGTTTTTT.

The chain uses TRBV6-5 and TRBJ2-5; TRBD1 aligns across 7 bases. Germline CDR1 and CDR2: MNHEY and SVGAGI. V was clipped by 2 bases and J by 2 bases; unmatched bases: 5. This CDR3 contains 15 residues. The CDR3 nucleotides read TGTGCCAGCAGTTACACAGGGGCGTTGCAAGAGACCCAGTACTTC. It codes for CASSYTGALQETQYF.

The chain couples TRBV4-3 to TRBJ2-1; no definite D call. V gave up 0 bases and J gave up 5 bases, with 11 bases separating them. The CDR3 consists of 15 residues. CDR1 and CDR2 from the germline V gene are LGHNA and YSLEER. The CDR3 nucleotides read TGCGCCAGCAGCCAAGATTGGGATAGAAACAATGAGCAGTTCTTC. Translated, it gives CASSQDWDRNNEQFF.

V is TRBV28 and J is TRBJ1-1; no firm D call. V lost 6 bases and J 3 bases, leaving 11 bases between the germline ends. Germline values: CDR1 MDHEN, CDR2 SYDVKM. There are 13 residues in the CDR3. The CDR3 sequence is CASSVPGYTEAFF. The CDR3 bases are TGTGCCAGCAGCGTCCCGGGCTACACTGAAGCTTTCTTT.

The chain has TRBV4-2 and TRBJ1-1; D ambiguous. The CDR3 runs to 14 residues. Germline CDR1 reads LGHNA; CDR2 reads YNFKEQ. With 0 bases removed from V and 8 bases from J, the gap between germline ends came to 13 bases. The CDR3 DNA reads TGTGCCAGCAGCCAAGATACGGGAACGGACGAAGCTTTCTTT. Residues: CASSQDTGTDEAFF.

V usage is TRBV7-2 and J usage is TRBJ2-5; D not certain. Germline V gene sequence: CDR1 SGHTA, CDR2 FQGNSA. Trimming shortened V by 2 bases and J by 3 bases, and 16 bases separated the two germline ends. The CDR3 covers 16 residues. DNA of the CDR3: TGTGCCAGCAGCTTAAAAGCCCTCTCGCGAGAAGAGACCCAGTACTTC. This encodes CASSLKALSREETQYF.

This clone was recorded only once. V gene TRBV5-4 combines with J gene TRBJ1-1; D is possibly TRBD1 (5 bases). Per germline, CDR1 SGHNT and CDR2 YYREEE (reference sequence). The CDR3 is 13 amino acids. Trimming took 0 bases from V and 6 from J, leaving 9 bases between them. CDR3 sequence (DNA): TGTGCCAGCAGCTTGGAACGGGGGGCTGAAGCTTTCTTT. Amino acid sequence: CASSLERGAEAFF. Full variable domain (outside the CDR3, taken from reference TRBV5-4 and TRBJ1-1): ETGVTQSPTHLIKTRGQQVTLRCSSQSGHNTVSWYQQALGQGPQFIFQYYREEENGRGNFPPRFSGLQFPNYSSELNVNALELDDSALYLCASSLERGAEAFFGQGTRLTVV.

This chain connects TRBV2 to TRBJ2-3, with TRBD2 matching over 7 bases. Losses at the gene ends were 1 base for V and 2 bases for J; bases not matched to a gene: 6. The CDR3 totals 16 residues. CDR1 is SNHLY, CDR2 FYNNEI, per germline. The CDR3 coding sequence is TGTGCCAGCAGTGAAGGGTCGGGAGGACCCACAGATACGCAGTATTTT. This sequence encodes CASSEGSGGPTDTQYF.

This clone was counted only a few times. J is TRBJ1-3 and V is TRBV4-1; no firm D call. The V and J ends lost 4 bases and 0 bases respectively, with 7 bases between them. This CDR3 contains 14 residues. CDR1 MGHRA and CDR2 YSYEKL come from the germline V gene. CDR3 sequence reads: CASSPGVSGNTIYF. In nucleotides, the CDR3 is TGCGCCAGCAGCCCTGGGGTCTCTGGAAACACCATATATTTT.